One sample yielded the 20 T cell receptor beta chains listed below, sequenced in a study of cytomegalovirus exposure and HLA in healthy donors (dated by TCRdb to about 2017). Libraries were made using the immunoSEQ multiplex PCR assay. Not all clones reach the TCRdb copy of this immuneACCESS table, which keeps in-frame sequences only. Checked studies attribute under half of the gap to unresolved V genes and leave the rest unexplained. The sample table holds about 330,000 clones, of which 70% to 90% were seen once. Around 0.84% of the sample is taken by the ten largest. Material: PBMCs. All receptors derive from a woman in her late teens or twenties in good health and CMV-seronegative.

The CDR3 reads CASSSAPGQGANYGYTF. CDR3 DNA sequence: TGTGCCAGCAGCTCAGCCCCGGGACAGGGAGCTAACTATGGCTACACCTTC. The chain is built from TRBV7-2 and TRBJ1-2, with 9 bases fitting TRBD1. Losses at the gene ends were 4 bases for V and 0 bases for J; bases not matched to a gene: 9. This CDR3 has 17 amino acids. CDR1 is SGHTA and CDR2 is FQGNSA in the germline V gene. The whole variable domain, remainder taken from reference TRBV7-2 and TRBJ1-2, is GAGVSQSPSNKVTEKGKDVELRCDPISGHTALYWYRQSLGQGLEFLIYFQGNSAPDKSGLPSDRFSAERTGGSVSTLTIQRTQQEDSAVYLCASSSAPGQGANYGYTFGSGTRLTVV.

V usage is TRBV7-6 and J usage is TRBJ2-5; maybe TRBD2 (6 bases). In germline, CDR1 is SGHVS, CDR2 FNYEAQ. Trimming removed 2 bases at V and 5 bases at J, with 27 bases between. The CDR3 loop spans 19 amino acids. CDR3 nucleotide sequence: TGTGCCAGCAGCTTAATCCCGGGACTGGAACTAAGGGGTGGGGAGACCCAGTACTTC. This codes for CASSLIPGLELRGGETQYF.

This clone was observed a handful of times. V usage is TRBV2 and J usage is TRBJ2-7; 15 bases are shared with TRBD2. The V segment lost 6 bases and the J segment 2 bases; nucleotides outside the gene matches: 5. The length of the CDR3 is 16 residues. Germline V gene data show CDR1 as SNHLY and CDR2 as FYNNEI. Here the CDR3 reads CASRPGLAGGPYEQYF. The CDR3, as DNA: TGTGCCAGCAGGCCGGGACTAGCGGGAGGCCCCTACGAGCAGTACTTC.

The rearrangement uses TRBV5-1 and TRBJ1-1; weak D call: TRBD1 (5 bases). The CDR3 has 13 residues. V was shortened by 7 bases and J by 4 bases, with 14 bases between the two germline ends. Germline V lookup: CDR1 SGHRS, CDR2 YFSETQ. The CDR3 reads CASRPGGGTEAFF. CDR3 DNA sequence: TGCGCCAGCCGCCCTGGGGGGGGCACTGAAGCTTTCTTT.

This sequence joins TRBV7-9 and TRBJ2-7; 16 nucleotides match TRBD2. Trimming cost V 4 bases and J 6 bases; bases outside gene matches: 6. In germline, CDR1 is SEHNR, CDR2 FQNEAQ (reference sequence). This CDR3 contains 16 residues. The CDR3 DNA reads TGTGCCAGCAGCTCGGGACTAGCGGGAGGGCCGGGCGAGCAGTACTTC. Protein: CASSSGLAGGPGEQYF.

V is TRBV4-1 and J is TRBJ2-3, with a tentative D call TRBD2 (6 bases). Trimming stripped 1 base from V and 3 bases from J, with 8 bases between. CDR1 and CDR2 (germline): MGHRA, YSYEKL. This CDR3 comprises 14 residues. In nucleotides, the CDR3 is TGCGCCAGCAGCCAAGTCCTAGCGACAGATACGCAGTATTTT. It is translated as CASSQVLATDTQYF.

The V call is TRBV30, the J call TRBJ1-4; D is perhaps TRBD1 (5 bases). V lost 0 bases to trimming and J lost 5 bases, with 13 bases between them. CDR1 GTSNPN and CDR2 SVGIG come from the germline V gene (reference sequence). The CDR3 is made up of 15 amino acids. The CDR3 DNA reads TGTGCCTGGAGTGTAGGGGCAGGGAGGAATGAAAAACTGTTTTTT. Its translation is CAWSVGAGRNEKLFF. The entire variable domain, with the rest obtained from reference TRBV30 and TRBJ1-4, is as follows: SQTIHQWPATLVQPVGSPLSLECTVEGTSNPNLYWYRQAAGRGLQLLFYSVGIGQISSEVPQNLSASRPQDRQFILSSKKLLLSDSGFYLCAWSVGAGRNEKLFFGSGTQLSVL.

The genes are TRBV27 and TRBJ2-4, with a possible D match to TRBD1 (6 bases). Between the trimmed V and J ends, which lost 5 bases and 0 bases, there was a span of 14 bases. CDR1 and CDR2 from the germline V gene are MNHEY and SMNVEV (reference sequence). The CDR3 runs 16 residues. CDR3 in amino acids: CASSPSGALAKNIQYF. The CDR3 DNA reads TGTGCCAGCAGTCCGTCAGGGGCCTTAGCCAAAAACATTCAGTACTTC.

The chain joins TRBV28 to TRBJ2-3; 8 nucleotides align to TRBD2. The CDR3 is 17 amino acids. Trimming at V came to 5 bases and at J to 0 bases, leaving 10 bases not matched to a gene. CDR1 and CDR2 (germline): MDHEN, SYDVKM. CDR3 DNA sequence: TGTGCCAGCAGTCCCCCCCCTAGCGGGTTTAGCACAGATACGCAGTATTTT. Its protein is CASSPPPSGFSTDTQYF.

This rearrangement joins TRBV19 to TRBJ2-7; D perhaps matches TRBD1 (5 bases). CDR3 length equals 15 residues. Between the trimmed V and J ends, which lost 0 bases and 1 base, there was a span of 10 bases. Germline CDR1 is LNHDA and CDR2 is SQIVND (reference sequence). In nucleotides, the CDR3 is TGTGCCAGTAGTATAGAGAAGGGGTCTTCCTACGAGCAGTACTTC. Translation gives CASSIEKGSSYEQYF.

V gene TRBV9 combines with J gene TRBJ1-1, with D uncertain. V lost 0 bases to trimming and J lost 6 bases, with 15 bases between them. There are 15 residues in the CDR3. The V gene's germline CDR1 is SGDLS and CDR2 YYNGEE. Here the CDR3 DNA reads TGTGCCAGCAGCGTAGAGGGAGGGCGGAGTTCTGAAGCTTTCTTT. Translated: CASSVEGGRSSEAFF.

The CDR3 spells CASSLRTGGVEAFF. The CDR3 bases are TGTGCCAGCAGCTTAAGGACAGGGGGCGTCGAAGCTTTCTTT. The rearrangement links TRBV11-1 to TRBJ1-1, with 11 bases identical to TRBD1. Looked up from germline, CDR1 is SGHAT and CDR2 is FQDESV (reference sequence). The length of the CDR3 is 14 residues. The V gene end was trimmed by 2 bases and the J gene end by 8 bases; junction bases not matched to a gene: 4.

The V call is TRBV6-5, the J call TRBJ1-2, with 7 bases lining up with TRBD1. CDR3 length: 15 amino acids. Germline CDR1 MNHEY, CDR2 SVGAGI. The J segment lost 6 bases and the V segment lost 5 bases, leaving 12 bases of the junction unmatched. DNA of the CDR3: TGTGCCAGCAGTCCCTTAACCACAGGGGTCGATGGCTACACCTTC. Protein sequence: CASSPLTTGVDGYTF.

The chain joins TRBV5-1 to TRBJ2-5, with a weak D call TRBD2 (6 bases). CDR3 size: 13 residues. Germline assignment: CDR1 SGHRS and CDR2 YFSETQ. Trimming took 3 bases from V and 5 from J, leaving 11 bases between them. For the CDR3, the DNA is TGCGCCAGCAGCTCGCGGGGTGAGGAGACCCAGTACTTC. Translating gives CASSSRGEETQYF.

The chain links TRBV5-1 to TRBJ1-5, with TRBD1 as a possible D gene (6 bases). Trimming removed 4 bases from V and 9 bases from J, with 17 bases in between. The CDR3 consists of 14 residues. Germline V CDR1 and CDR2: SGHRS, YFSETQ. DNA of the CDR3: TGCGCCAGCAGCATCGGACAGCCGGGAGGGCCCCAGCATTTT. As protein: CASSIGQPGGPQHF.

This chain links TRBV7-2 with TRBJ2-3; D gene uncertain. The germline V gene encodes CDR1 SGHTA and CDR2 FQGNSA. The CDR3 runs 12 residues. Trimming cost V 2 bases and J 6 bases, with 6 bases left between them. The CDR3 nucleotides read TGTGCCAGCAGCTTAATACTTGATACGCAGTATTTT. Protein product: CASSLILDTQYF. The variable domain in full, completed from reference TRBV7-2 and TRBJ2-3, reads GAGVSQSPSNKVTEKGKDVELRCDPISGHTALYWYRQSLGQGLEFLIYFQGNSAPDKSGLPSDRFSAERTGGSVSTLTIQRTQQEDSAVYLCASSLILDTQYFGPGTRLTVL.

The sample holds one count of this clone. The rearrangement uses TRBV29-1 and TRBJ2-2; a possible D gene is TRBD2 (6 bases). Per the germline V gene, CDR1 is SQVTM and CDR2 is ANQGSEA. The ends were cut back, 8 bases at V and 5 bases at J, with 15 bases in the middle. The CDR3 runs 13 residues. CDR3 bases: TGCAGCACTGCGGGGATTATGACCGGGGAGCTGTTTTTT. It specifies CSTAGIMTGELFF.

V gene TRBV29-1 combines with J gene TRBJ1-1, with a weak D call TRBD1 (5 bases). The V gene's germline CDR1 is SQVTM and CDR2 ANQGSEA. This CDR3 has 13 amino acids. With 7 bases removed from V and 3 bases from J, the gap between germline ends came to 15 bases. In DNA form, the CDR3 reads TGCAGCGCTCCGGGGGGGACGGACACTGAAGCTTTCTTT. Encoded protein: CSAPGGTDTEAFF.

The rearrangement uses TRBV18 and TRBJ1-1, with TRBD1 identical over 7 bases. Looked up from germline, CDR1 is KGHSH and CDR2 is LQKENI. The V segment lost 3 bases and the J segment 0 bases; nucleotides outside the gene matches: 1. This CDR3 contains 14 residues. The DNA of the CDR3 is TGTGCCAGCTCACCGACAGGGTTGAACACTGAAGCTTTCTTT. Translated, it gives CASSPTGLNTEAFF.

This chain uses TRBV7-9 with TRBJ1-1; 7 bases map to TRBD1. The germline CDR1 and CDR2 sequences are SEHNR and FQNEAQ (reference sequence). The V and J ends lost 2 bases and 1 base, in that order; junction bases with no gene match: 4. The CDR3 is made up of 15 amino acids. CDR3 in DNA: TGTGCCAGCAGCTTATCCGGGACAGCGAACACTGAAGCTTTCTTT. Translated, it gives CASSLSGTANTEAFF.